A selection of T cell receptor beta chains follows, all from one sample in a study of cytomegalovirus exposure and HLA in healthy donors. Sequenced by immunoSEQ multiplex PCR; TCRdb stores in-frame clones only, minus some. The sample lists roughly 120,000 clones; around 80% were seen once. Input material: PBMCs. All receptors derive from a young woman in good health and CMV-seronegative. Each CDR3 is given with its conserved first and last residue. Each record gives: J gene, clone size, V gene, D gene, CDR3 protein, CDR3 DNA. The D gene is left open where the match is weak. Only some rows state a clone size, as once, few, many or a class for expanded clones.

TRBJ2-2 . TRBV7-9 TRBD1 CASSLDRGIVYTGELFF TGTGCCAGCAGCTTAGACAGGGGCATTGTTTACACCGGGGAGCTGTTTTTT
TRBJ2-3 few TRBV6-1 TRBD2 CASSEVGTSGAGTQYF TGTGCCAGCAGTGAGGTCGGGACTAGCGGGGCGGGTACGCAGTATTTT
TRBJ1-2 few TRBV14 TRBD1 CASSWTGVGGYTF TGTGCCAGCAGCTGGACAGGGGTGGGCGGCTACACCTTC
TRBJ1-1 few TRBV5-8 . CASSFGRLNTEAFF TGTGCCAGCAGCTTTGGCAGATTGAACACTGAAGCTTTCTTT
TRBJ2-7 . TRBV6-5 TRBD1 CASSAGQGDYYEQYF TGTGCCAGCAGTGCAGGACAGGGGGATTACTACGAGCAGTACTTC
TRBJ2-1 few TRBV5-1 . CASSLWGVTYNEQFF TGCGCCAGCAGCTTATGGGGGGTGACCTACAATGAGCAGTTCTTC
TRBJ1-1 few TRBV7-3 TRBD1 CASSIPGLGQGETEAFF TGTGCCAGCAGTATCCCAGGTCTGGGACAGGGGGAAACTGAAGCTTTCTTT
TRBJ1-5 . TRBV19 TRBD1 CASSLRGGNQPQHF TGTGCCAGTAGTCTCAGGGGGGGCAATCAGCCCCAGCATTTT
TRBJ1-6 once TRBV19 . CASSDAGNSPLHF TGTGCCAGTAGTGACGCAGGGAATTCACCCCTCCACTTT
TRBJ1-2 . TRBV28 TRBD1 CASSLQTGARGYTF TGTGCCAGCAGTTTGCAGACAGGGGCCCGCGGCTACACCTTC
TRBJ2-7 . TRBV13 TRBD2 CASSPQASGAYKQYF TGTGCCAGCAGCCCCCAAGCTAGCGGGGCTTATAAGCAGTACTTC
TRBJ2-3 . TRBV27 TRBD2 CASSSPSGRARNTQYF TGTGCCAGCAGTTCTCCTAGCGGGAGGGCACGGAATACGCAGTATTTT
TRBJ2-7 . TRBV27 . CASSLAGEGLYEQYF TGTGCCAGCAGTTTAGCGGGTGAGGGCCTATACGAGCAGTACTTC
TRBJ2-1 . TRBV5-1 TRBD2 CASSMIGTSGSSYNEQFF TGCGCCAGCAGCATGATAGGGACTAGCGGGAGCTCCTACAATGAGCAGTTCTTC
TRBJ2-3 . TRBV30 . CAWSVLDQRGTDTQYF TGTGCCTGGAGTGTCTTGGATCAGCGGGGCACAGATACGCAGTATTTT
TRBJ2-7 once TRBV5-8 . CASRGPHGYEQYF TGTGCCAGCAGAGGCCCCCACGGGTACGAGCAGTACTTC
TRBJ2-1 . TRBV11-2 . CASSLLNRPQGGEQFF TGTGCCAGCAGCTTATTGAATCGACCGCAGGGAGGTGAGCAGTTCTTC
TRBJ1-4 . TRBV19 . CASSGHPGEKLFF TGTGCCAGTAGCGGACACCCTGGTGAAAAACTGTTTTTT
TRBJ1-1 many TRBV4-2 . CASSQPGVLMNTEAFF TGTGCCAGCAGCCAGCCGGGGGTCCTCATGAACACTGAAGCTTTCTTT
TRBJ1-1 . TRBV6-6 . CASSYSDMAEAFF TGTGCCAGCAGTTACTCAGACATGGCTGAAGCTTTCTTT
TRBJ2-3 . TRBV30 . CAWSPQADTQYF TGTGCCTGGAGCCCCCAAGCCGATACGCAGTATTTT
TRBJ1-2 once TRBV5-3 TRBD1 CAWRVGGSCGYTF TGTGCCTGGCGGGTAGGGGGCTCTTGTGGCTACACCTTC
TRBJ1-4 . TRBV10-1 TRBD1 CASNHRGYLLREKLFF TGCGCCAGCAACCACAGGGGGTACTTGCTGCGGGAAAAACTGTTTTTT
TRBJ1-3 . TRBV11-2 . CASSSPYRETGNTIYF TGTGCCAGCAGCTCCCCCTACAGGGAAACTGGAAACACCATATATTTT
TRBJ2-5 . TRBV12-5 TRBD2 CASGLPGGGRGETQYF TGTGCTAGTGGTTTGCCCGGTGGCGGGAGGGGAGAGACCCAGTACTTC
TRBJ2-5 . TRBV4-2 . CASSQESSTGVTQETQYF TGTGCCAGCAGCCAAGAATCGTCGACGGGGGTCACCCAAGAGACCCAGTACTTC
TRBJ1-1 . TRBV6-6 TRBD1 CASSPDREWTEAFF TGTGCCAGCAGTCCGGACAGGGAGTGGACTGAAGCTTTCTTT
TRBJ2-3 . TRBV4-3 . CASSPGPSAADTQYF TGCGCCAGCAGTCCAGGGCCCTCGGCGGCAGATACGCAGTATTTT
TRBJ2-6 . TRBV18 . CASSPSFTRGANVLTF TGTGCCAGCTCACCATCGTTCACTAGGGGGGCCAACGTCCTGACTTTC
TRBJ2-1 . TRBV5-1 TRBD2 CASSLARLAGGGEQFF TGCGCCAGCAGCTTGGCCAGACTAGCGGGAGGAGGTGAGCAGTTCTTC
TRBJ2-3 . TRBV19 . CASSQRPRIPTDTQYF TGTGCCAGTAGTCAACGCCCTAGGATCCCCACAGATACGCAGTATTTT
TRBJ2-7 few TRBV19 . CASSMRLLGSEQYF TGTGCCAGTAGTATGCGATTACTGGGGAGCGAGCAGTACTTC
TRBJ1-2 . TRBV30 . CAWSVGRQGHYGYTF TGTGCCTGGAGTGTGGGGCGGCAGGGGCACTATGGCTACACCTTC
TRBJ1-2 . TRBV6-5 TRBD1 CASSNRDRVHGYTF TGTGCCAGCAGTAACCGGGACAGGGTTCATGGCTACACCTTC
TRBJ2-7 . TRBV21-1 . CASSKDRGLHEQYF TGTGCCAGCAGCAAGGACAGGGGGCTGCACGAGCAGTACTTC
TRBJ2-7 . TRBV7-3 TRBD2 CASSFLAGEYEQYF TGTGCCAGCAGCTTCCTAGCGGGGGAGTACGAGCAGTACTTC
TRBJ1-2 . TRBV6-5 TRBD1 CASSSGTGGGGYTF TGTGCCAGCAGTTCCGGGACAGGGGGCGGTGGCTACACCTTC
TRBJ1-5 . TRBV6-1 . CASSSGDINQPQHF TGTGCCAGCAGTTCTGGGGACATCAATCAGCCCCAGCATTTT
TRBJ2-5 once TRBV20-1 . CSARDLETQYF TGCAGTGCTAGAGATCTAGAGACCCAGTACTTC
TRBJ2-5 once TRBV28 TRBD2 CASSLAASGQETQYF TGTGCCAGCAGTTTAGCGGCTAGCGGACAAGAGACCCAGTACTTC
TRBJ2-3 . TRBV28 TRBD2 CASSFQRGGTDTQYF TGTGCCAGCAGTTTCCAGCGGGGGGGAACAGATACGCAGTATTTT
TRBJ1-1 . TRBV5-1 . CASSLVGGGTEAFF TGCGCCAGCAGCTTGGTGGGGGGGGGCACTGAAGCTTTCTTT
TRBJ1-2 . TRBV10-3 TRBD1 CAAYRPGTASNYGYTF TGTGCCGCCTATCGCCCTGGGACAGCCTCTAACTATGGCTACACCTTC